These 26 T cell receptor beta chains were sequenced from one sample in a study of blood T cell repertoires in COVID-19. Profiled with immunoSEQ multiplex PCR; TCRdb holds only in-frame clones, not every one. This table holds about 96,000 clones, around 84% found once. Input material: peripheral blood. The receptor source for this set is a woman aged 55 to 70 with acute or convalescent COVID-19.

The rearrangement links TRBV3-1 (or the pseudogene TRBV3-2) to TRBJ2-1; TRBD1 matches at 8 bases. CDR1 and CDR2 (germline): LGHDT, YNNKEL (reference sequence). The V and J ends lost 1 base and 0 bases, in that order; junction bases with no gene match: 2. This CDR3 has 16 amino acids. The CDR3 here is CASSQVGQGSYNEQFF. In nucleotides, the CDR3 is TGTGCCAGCAGCCAAGTTGGACAGGGCTCCTACAATGAGCAGTTCTTC.

The chain uses TRBV5-1 and TRBJ1-1, with unresolved D. Germline loops: CDR1 SGHRS, CDR2 YFSETQ. V was clipped by 2 bases and J by 5 bases, with 13 bases between them. CDR3 size: 14 residues. CDR3 bases: TGCGCCAGCAGCTTTTCCCCGGGAGAAACTGAAGCTTTCTTT. Amino acid sequence: CASSFSPGETEAFF.

This clone came up many times. Other nucleotide sequences from this sample produce the same CDR3. CDR3 protein: CASSVVPDTEAFF. The CDR3 DNA follows: TGTGCCAGCAGCGTAGTTCCAGACACTGAAGCTTTCTTT. This chain links TRBV9 with TRBJ1-1; D gene unclear. This CDR3 has 13 residues. From germline, CDR1 is SGDLS and CDR2 YYNGEE. V was cut by 0 bases and J by 3 bases, with 6 bases left in between.

CDR3: CASRRDRRLETQYF. In DNA form, the CDR3 reads TGTGCCAGCAGGAGGGACAGGAGGTTGGAGACCCAGTACTTC. This chain joins TRBV28 and TRBJ2-5, with 8 bases lining up with TRBD1. Unmatched junction bases numbered 8, after V lost 6 bases and J lost 5 bases. Germline V lookup: CDR1 MDHEN, CDR2 SYDVKM. The CDR3 covers 14 residues.

The chain recombines TRBV30 with TRBJ1-1; 7 nucleotides match TRBD1. The CDR3 has 12 amino acids. The germline CDR1 and CDR2 sequences are GTSNPN and SVGIG (reference sequence). The junction had 3 bases not matched to a gene; V was cut back by 2 bases and J by 6 bases. The CDR3 DNA is TGTGCCTGGAGTCCCCAGGGGGCTGAAGCTTTCTTT. Protein product: CAWSPQGAEAFF.

The rearrangement uses TRBV3-1 (or the pseudogene TRBV3-2) and TRBJ2-3, with D tentatively TRBD2 (5 bases). CDR3 length: 17 amino acids. Trimming took 1 base from V and 1 from J, leaving 15 bases between them. The germline gives CDR1 LGHDT, CDR2 YNNKEL (reference sequence). CDR3 sequence (DNA): TGTGCCAGCAGCCAAGTTTGGCTGAGCGGACGCACAGATACGCAGTATTTT. Protein sequence: CASSQVWLSGRTDTQYF.

This chain uses TRBV9 with TRBJ1-4, with TRBD1 identical over 9 bases. The germline gives CDR1 SGDLS, CDR2 YYNGEE. J gave up 8 bases and V 5 bases, and 7 bases lay outside the gene matches. This CDR3 contains 14 residues. CDR3 nucleotide sequence: TGTGCCAGCAGTCGGGACAGGGCGAACGAAAAACTGTTTTTT. This translates into CASSRDRANEKLFF. The complete variable domain, with remaining parts taken from reference TRBV9 and TRBJ1-4, reads DSGVTQTPKHLITATGQRVTLRCSPRSGDLSVYWYQQSLDQGLQFLIQYYNGEERAKGNILERFSAQQFPDLHSELNLSSLELGDSALYFCASSRDRANEKLFFGSGTQLSVL.

This chain uses TRBV25-1 with TRBJ2-5; D call uncertain. Trimming shortened V by 2 bases and J by 4 bases, and 11 bases separated the two germline ends. Germline CDR1 MGHDK, CDR2 SYGVNS. This CDR3 is built from 14 residues. CDR3 amino acids: CASSEVSVGETQYF. In DNA, the CDR3 is TGTGCCAGCAGTGAAGTTAGTGTCGGAGAGACCCAGTACTTC.

This clone is categorized as medium-sized (0.01 to 0.1%). Here the CDR3 DNA reads TGTGCCAGCAGTGAGACGGGCCGGGACTTTAGCAGTCCTGAAGCTTTCTTT. Protein sequence: CASSETGRDFSSPEAFF. The genes are TRBV2 and TRBJ1-1; possible D gene TRBD1, 5 bases. This CDR3 spans 17 amino acids. Germline-derived CDR1 and CDR2 are SNHLY and FYNNEI. V was shortened by 3 bases and J by 6 bases, with 23 bases between the two germline ends.

This clone was observed once. Other DNA sequences in the sample encode the same CDR3. The J gene is TRBJ2-5, the V gene TRBV5-1; weak D call: TRBD1 (5 bases). The CDR3 has 14 residues. Germline CDR1 and CDR2: SGHRS and YFSETQ. V lost 0 bases and J lost 2, with 8 bases in between. The CDR3 nucleotides are TGCGCCAGCAGCTTGGGGACACTACAAGAGACCCAGTACTTC. Translation: CASSLGTLQETQYF.

The chain carries TRBV19 and TRBJ2-7, with 8 positions matching TRBD1. Germline assignment: CDR1 LNHDA and CDR2 SQIVND (reference sequence). The CDR3 covers 16 residues. The V gene end was trimmed by 5 bases and the J gene end by 0 bases; junction bases not matched to a gene: 9. The CDR3 sequence: CASSLFWTGSSYEQYF. CDR3 coding DNA: TGTGCCAGTAGTCTCTTCTGGACAGGGAGCTCCTACGAGCAGTACTTC.

The chain employs TRBV5-1 and TRBJ1-6, with D tentatively TRBD1 (6 bases). This CDR3 has 15 amino acids. The germline V gene encodes CDR1 SGHRS and CDR2 YFSETQ. With 4 bases removed from V and 7 bases from J, the gap between germline ends came to 15 bases. CDR3 protein: CASSPWEGVNSPLHF. Written as DNA, the CDR3 is TGCGCCAGCAGCCCCTGGGAGGGGGTAAATTCACCCCTCCACTTT.

The table lists this clone with a count of one. The rearrangement links TRBV5-1 to TRBJ1-1; TRBD1 matches at 9 bases. Trimming removed 1 base from V and 5 bases from J; junction bases left unmatched: 3. Germline CDR1 SGHRS, CDR2 YFSETQ. The CDR3 has 14 residues. The CDR3 DNA reads as TGCGCCAGCAGCTTGACAGGGGGCGAAACTGAAGCTTTCTTT. Encoded protein: CASSLTGGETEAFF.

This clone was seen just once. The genes are TRBV14 and TRBJ2-5; 11 nucleotides agree with TRBD2. V was clipped by 2 bases and J by 5 bases; unmatched bases: 4. Germline loops: CDR1 SGHDN, CDR2 FVKESK. This CDR3 region has 15 residues. Here the CDR3 reads CASSQTLAGAETQYF. The CDR3 DNA is TGTGCCAGCAGCCAAACACTAGCGGGGGCGGAGACCCAGTACTTC. Complete variable domain (other parts from reference TRBV14 and TRBJ2-5): EAGVTQFPSHSVIEKGQTVTLRCDPISGHDNLYWYRRVMGKEIKFLLHFVKESKQDESGMPNNRFLAERTGGTYSTLKVQPAELEDSGVYFCASSQTLAGAETQYFGPGTRLLVL.

V and J are TRBV5-1 and TRBJ1-6; a possible D gene is TRBD1 (6 bases). Germline loops: CDR1 SGHRS, CDR2 YFSETQ. The CDR3 totals 17 residues. The V gene lost 4 bases and the J gene lost 5 bases, with 19 bases spanning the gap. The CDR3 nucleotides are TGCGCCAGCAGCCTGACCGGCTCAGGGGCGAATAATTCACCCCTCCACTTT. Its translation is CASSLTGSGANNSPLHF.

The V call is TRBV15, the J call TRBJ1-3; D gene unclear. The CDR3 has 16 amino acids. CDR1 and CDR2 (germline): LNHNV, YYDKDF (reference sequence). Trimming cost V 0 bases and J 0 bases, with 9 bases left between them. The CDR3 sequence is CATSRDRVRSGNTIYF. The CDR3 nucleotides read TGTGCCACCAGCAGAGATCGAGTGCGCTCTGGAAACACCATATATTTT. The complete variable domain, with remaining parts taken from reference TRBV15 and TRBJ1-3, reads DAMVIQNPRYQVTQFGKPVTLSCSQTLNHNVMYWYQQKSSQAPKLLFHYYDKDFNNEADTPDNFQSRRPNTSFCFLDIRSPGLGDTAMYLCATSRDRVRSGNTIYFGEGSWLTVV.

The chain has TRBV7-8 and TRBJ2-7; D might be TRBD1 (6 bases). The CDR3 has 15 residues. Trimming cost V 1 base and J 7 bases, with 17 bases left between them. Per germline, CDR1 SGHVS and CDR2 FQNEAQ. The CDR3 DNA reads TGTGCCAGCAGCTTAGGCAGGGGAGAGCCGGGGGAGCAGTACTTC. This codes for CASSLGRGEPGEQYF.

The CDR3 protein is CATMAAQGAYNEQFF. In DNA form, the CDR3 reads TGTGCCACCATGGCAGCACAGGGAGCTTACAATGAGCAGTTCTTC. The chain carries TRBV6-6 and TRBJ2-1, with D perhaps TRBD1 (6 bases). There are 15 residues in the CDR3. Trimming cost V 10 bases and J 4 bases, with 20 bases left between them. Per germline, CDR1 MNHNY and CDR2 SVGAGI (reference sequence).

This clone came up once. V gene TRBV6-6 combines with J gene TRBJ1-3, with 7 bases fitting TRBD1. CDR1 is MNHNY, CDR2 SVGAGI, per germline (reference sequence). The CDR3 length is 15 residues. V gave up 6 bases and J gave up 4 bases; unmatched junction bases: 9. This chain's CDR3 is CASSFDRDAGNTIYF. CDR3 bases: TGTGCCAGCAGCTTCGACAGGGATGCGGGAAACACCATATATTTT.

Here the CDR3 reads CASSKVNRGKYYNSPLHF. The CDR3 nucleotides read TGTGCCAGCAGCAAAGTCAACAGGGGCAAATACTATAATTCACCCCTCCACTTT. This rearrangement joins TRBV21-1 to TRBJ1-6; the DNA was not compared with TRBD1, the D call given in the table. TRBV21-1 is assigned pseudogene status. The CDR3 sequence is 18 residues long.

V usage is TRBV19 and J usage is TRBJ1-2, with 7 bases matching TRBD1. V was clipped by 4 bases and J by 2 bases; unmatched bases: 10. The CDR3 extends over 16 amino acids. Germline V gene sequence: CDR1 LNHDA, CDR2 SQIVND (reference sequence). The CDR3 loop reads CASSTPQGVFNYGYTF. The CDR3 DNA is TGTGCCAGTAGTACCCCTCAGGGGGTCTTCAACTATGGCTACACCTTC.

V is TRBV5-6 and J is TRBJ1-3; 7 bases are shared with TRBD1. Looked up from germline, CDR1 is SGHDT and CDR2 is YYEEEE. V lost 6 bases to trimming and J lost 0 bases; unmatched junction nucleotides: 6. The CDR3 covers 15 residues. CDR3 sequence reads: CASTYGTVSGNTIYF. CDR3 nucleotides: TGTGCCAGCACCTACGGGACAGTCTCTGGAAACACCATATATTTT.

The rearrangement links TRBV3-1 (or the pseudogene TRBV3-2) to TRBJ1-2; tentatively, D is TRBD1 (5 bases). The CDR3 runs to 16 residues. Germline loops: CDR1 LGHDT, CDR2 YNNKEL (reference sequence). V was pared by 0 bases and J by 4 bases, with 15 bases between. The CDR3 DNA sequence: TGTGCCAGCAGCCAAGATTCAACAGGATGGGGCTATGGCTACACCTTC. The encoded protein is CASSQDSTGWGYGYTF.

This rearrangement joins TRBV19 to TRBJ1-2; 7 positions match TRBD1. Germline CDR1 is LNHDA and CDR2 is SQIVND (reference sequence). The length of the CDR3 is 13 residues. Trimming took 5 bases from V and 2 from J; bases not matched to a gene: 2. The DNA for the CDR3 is TGTGCCAGTAGTTCGGGACAGAACTATGGCTACACCTTC. Its protein product is CASSSGQNYGYTF.

The chain joins TRBV9 to TRBJ1-3, with TRBD1 identical over 7 bases. The V and J ends lost 2 bases and 0 bases, in that order; junction bases with no gene match: 2. The CDR3 is 15 residues long. The germline gives CDR1 SGDLS, CDR2 YYNGEE. The DNA of the CDR3 is TGTGCCAGCAGCGTGACAGGGACCTCTGGAAACACCATATATTTT. It is translated as CASSVTGTSGNTIYF.

The chain recombines TRBV10-3 with TRBJ1-2; unclear D gene. This CDR3 has 13 amino acids. Trimming stripped 10 bases from V and 2 bases from J, with 14 bases between. Germline-derived CDR1 and CDR2 are ENHRY and SYGVKD. CDR3 sequence reads: CATEGRMNYGYTF. The CDR3 nucleotides are TGTGCCACCGAGGGCCGGATGAACTATGGCTACACCTTC.